This is a list of T cell receptor beta chains from one sample in a study of blood T cell repertoires in COVID-19. Measured with immunoSEQ multiplex PCR; TCRdb has only the in-frame clones, and not every one. The sample lists a few hundred thousand clones; more than 75% were seen once. The sequenced sample was PBMCs or T cells enriched from blood (not recorded which). The receptors derive from a woman younger than 35 who had recovered from COVID-19. CDR3s include the opening cysteine and the closing phenylalanine or tryptophan. A D gene is named only where the DNA matches it firmly. Where a row states a size, it is once, few, many or the class of an expanded clone; other rows omit it.

v_call	clone_size	j_call	d_call	cdr3_aa	cdr3_nt
TRBV10-3	NA	TRBJ1-2	NA	CAISEGSYYGYTF	TGTGCCATCAGTGAGGGCAGTTACTATGGCTACACCTTC
TRBV6-5	NA	TRBJ2-7	TRBD1	CASSMGQGAGEQYF	TGTGCCAGCAGCATGGGACAGGGGGCTGGGGAGCAGTACTTC
TRBV13	NA	TRBJ2-3	TRBD2	CASSFLTGGLASTDTQYF	TGTGCCAGCAGCTTCCTCACCGGGGGACTAGCAAGCACAGATACGCAGTATTTT
TRBV10-3	NA	TRBJ1-2	NA	CAISEYRASYGYTF	TGTGCCATCAGTGAATACAGGGCAAGCTATGGCTACACCTTC
TRBV4-1	NA	TRBJ1-5	NA	CASSQAPNQPQHF	TGCGCCAGCAGCCAAGCCCCTAATCAGCCCCAGCATTTT
TRBV4-2	NA	TRBJ2-3	TRBD1	CASSQGGGFPTDTQYF	TGTGCCAGCAGCCAAGGAGGGGGCTTCCCCACAGATACGCAGTATTTT
TRBV7-3	many	TRBJ1-6	NA	CASSPSMNSPLHF	TGTGCCAGCAGTCCATCCATGAATTCACCCCTCCACTTT
TRBV21-1	NA	TRBJ1-3	NA	CASSTRTRGNTIYF	TGTGCCAGCAGCACCAGGACAAGGGGAAACACCATATATTTT
TRBV19	NA	TRBJ2-7	TRBD2	CASRGGAYEQYF	TGTGCCAGTAGGGGAGGGGCCTACGAGCAGTACTTC
TRBV28	NA	TRBJ1-5	NA	CASTGGNQPQHF	TGTGCCAGCACGGGTGGCAATCAGCCCCAGCATTTT
TRBV5-1	NA	TRBJ1-6	TRBD1	CASSSQDRGGSPLHF	TGCGCCAGCAGCTCCCAAGACAGGGGTGGTTCACCCCTCCACTTT
TRBV7-3	NA	TRBJ2-7	TRBD1	CASSLGTGAYEQYF	TGTGCCAGCAGCCTTGGGACAGGGGCCTACGAGCAGTACTTC
TRBV19	NA	TRBJ1-2	NA	CASSNTGTSYGYTF	TGTGCCAGTAGTAATACAGGGACGAGCTATGGCTACACCTTC
TRBV7-2	NA	TRBJ2-7	TRBD1	CASSQYVGQVASYEQYF	TGTGCCAGCAGCCAATATGTAGGACAGGTAGCATCCTACGAGCAGTACTTC
TRBV6-4	NA	TRBJ2-3	NA	CASSERAAHTTDTQYF	TGTGCCAGCAGTGAGAGGGCAGCGCATACCACAGATACGCAGTATTTT
TRBV11-2	once	TRBJ2-5	NA	CASSLGERLQTQYF	TGTGCCAGCAGCTTAGGAGAGAGGCTGCAGACCCAGTACTTC
TRBV13	NA	TRBJ1-3	TRBD1	CASSLAGGQGSSGNTIYF	TGTGCCAGCAGCTTAGCTGGGGGACAGGGGAGCTCTGGAAACACCATATATTTT
TRBV7-8	NA	TRBJ1-5	NA	CASSLSVQSNQPQHF	TGTGCCAGCAGCTTATCGGTACAGAGCAATCAGCCCCAGCATTTT
TRBV4-3	NA	TRBJ2-7	TRBD1	CASSQDRAGGGMYEQYF	TGCGCCAGCAGCCAAGATCGGGCAGGGGGCGGAATGTACGAGCAGTACTTC
TRBV6-4	NA	TRBJ2-1	TRBD2	CASSEPSGGARPYNEQFF	TGTGCCAGCAGTGAGCCTAGCGGGGGGGCTCGCCCCTACAATGAGCAGTTCTTC
TRBV20-1	NA	TRBJ2-1	TRBD1	CSASSRTGAYNEQFF	TGCAGTGCTAGTTCCCGGACAGGAGCCTACAATGAGCAGTTCTTC
TRBV7-9	NA	TRBJ1-5	NA	CASSPGPGVHQPQHF	TGTGCCAGCAGTCCCGGCCCGGGAGTACATCAGCCCCAGCATTTT
TRBV7-8	NA	TRBJ1-1	TRBD1	CASGDRINTEAFF	TGTGCCAGCGGGGACAGGATTAACACTGAAGCTTTCTTT
TRBV7-8	NA	TRBJ2-3	TRBD2	CASKTGTSGGTQYF	TGTGCCAGCAAAACGGGGACTAGCGGGGGAACGCAGTATTTT
TRBV30	few	TRBJ2-7	TRBD1	CAWRTGGYEQYF	TGTGCCTGGAGGACAGGGGGCTACGAGCAGTACTTC
TRBV5-8	NA	TRBJ1-3	NA	CASSLGYGPAGGNTIYF	TGTGCCAGCAGCTTGGGTTACGGTCCCGCGGGAGGAAACACCATATATTTT
TRBV19	NA	TRBJ1-5	NA	CASTSMGADNQPQHF	TGTGCCAGTACTTCAATGGGGGCGGACAATCAGCCCCAGCATTTT
TRBV24-1	NA	TRBJ2-1	TRBD2	CATSDPKLAGGFNEQFF	TGTGCCACCAGTGATCCCAAACTAGCGGGGGGGTTCAATGAGCAGTTCTTC
TRBV19	once	TRBJ1-4	NA	CASSIGGPLEKLFF	TGTGCCAGTAGTATTGGAGGCCCTCTTGAAAAACTGTTTTTT
TRBV29-1	NA	TRBJ2-7	NA	CSVVRMETGYEQYF	TGCAGCGTTGTGAGGATGGAAACCGGCTACGAGCAGTACTTC
TRBV7-9	NA	TRBJ1-5	NA	CASSLATGFSNQPQHF	TGTGCCAGCAGCTTAGCGACAGGCTTTAGCAATCAGCCCCAGCATTTT
TRBV3-1/TRBV3-2	NA	TRBJ1-2	NA	CASSQATLNYGYTF	TGTGCCAGCAGCCAAGCGACACTGAACTATGGCTACACCTTC
TRBV18	NA	TRBJ1-2	NA	CASSPYEPYGYTF	TGTGCCAGCTCACCCTATGAACCTTATGGCTACACCTTC
TRBV7-2	once	TRBJ1-1	NA	CASSLNFGGRPSPEAFF	TGTGCCAGCAGCTTAAATTTTGGAGGGAGGCCGTCCCCTGAAGCTTTCTTT
TRBV10-3	NA	TRBJ1-1	NA	CASQGTGNTEAFF	TGTGCCTCCCAGGGAACAGGGAACACTGAAGCTTTCTTT
TRBV9	NA	TRBJ2-3	TRBD2	CASSVGAGGGSDTQYF	TGTGCCAGCAGCGTAGGGGCCGGGGGGGGCTCAGATACGCAGTATTTT
TRBV18	NA	TRBJ2-4	NA	CASSPAMGAGVAKNIQYF	TGTGCCAGCTCACCCGCCATGGGCGCAGGGGTAGCCAAAAACATTCAGTACTTC
TRBV28	NA	TRBJ1-5	TRBD1	CASGSGQDVLSNQPQHF	TGTGCCAGTGGGTCGGGACAGGACGTTCTTAGCAATCAGCCCCAGCATTTT
TRBV9	NA	TRBJ2-3	TRBD1	CASSVEAGGYPTDTQYF	TGTGCCAGCAGCGTAGAGGCAGGGGGTTATCCCACAGATACGCAGTATTTT
TRBV29-1	NA	TRBJ1-4	NA	CSVELRRGSATNEKLFF	TGCAGCGTTGAACTTCGACGAGGGTCCGCAACTAATGAAAAACTGTTTTTT
TRBV7-3	NA	TRBJ2-3	NA	CASSLRRGKTDTQYF	TGTGCCAGCAGCTTACGAAGGGGAAAAACAGATACGCAGTATTTT
TRBV28	NA	TRBJ2-7	TRBD1	CASSTTGESSYEQYF	TGTGCCAGCAGTACCACAGGGGAGAGCTCCTACGAGCAGTACTTC
TRBV12-3/TRBV12-4	NA	TRBJ1-2	NA	CASTPSRSYGYTF	TGTGCCAGCACCCCGAGCCGGAGCTATGGCTACACCTTC
TRBV29-1	NA	TRBJ2-7	TRBD2	CSVESGVGGTYEQYF	TGCAGCGTTGAATCCGGCGTCGGGGGGACGTACGAGCAGTACTTC
TRBV2	few	TRBJ2-5	NA	CASSEGVDQETQYF	TGTGCCAGCAGTGAAGGAGTGGACCAAGAGACCCAGTACTTC
TRBV24-1	once	TRBJ2-1	TRBD2	CATRSGGYNEQFF	TGTGCCACCCGGAGCGGGGGGTACAATGAGCAGTTCTTC
TRBV9	NA	TRBJ2-7	TRBD2	CASSVGAGDGVEQYF	TGTGCCAGCAGCGTAGGGGCGGGAGACGGGGTCGAGCAGTACTTC
TRBV3-1/TRBV3-2	NA	TRBJ1-4	NA	CASSQEIRSNEKLFF	TGTGCCAGCAGCCAAGAAATTAGATCTAATGAAAAACTGTTTTTT
TRBV11-2	NA	TRBJ1-5	TRBD1	CASSRTGTGSFLNQPQHF	TGTGCCAGCAGCCGTACCGGGACAGGGTCCTTTCTTAATCAGCCCCAGCATTTT
TRBV3-1/TRBV3-2	NA	TRBJ1-2	NA	CASSPLGGGGGYTF	TGTGCCAGCAGCCCCTTAGGAGGAGGAGGTGGCTACACCTTC
TRBV4-2	NA	TRBJ1-2	TRBD1	CASSRLLETGISYTF	TGTGCCAGCAGCCGATTGCTCGAGACAGGGATAAGCTACACCTTC
TRBV6-5	NA	TRBJ2-7	TRBD1	CASKGGTGSYEQYF	TGTGCCAGCAAGGGCGGGACAGGGTCCTACGAGCAGTACTTC
TRBV27	many	TRBJ2-4	NA	CASSFRIGYIQYF	TGTGCCAGCAGTTTCAGGATTGGTTACATTCAGTACTTC
TRBV10-3	NA	TRBJ1-1	NA	CAIRNGGATEAFF	TGTGCCATCAGGAACGGGGGGGCCACTGAAGCTTTCTTT
TRBV18	NA	TRBJ2-2	NA	CASHRQFANTGELFF	TGTGCCAGCCACCGCCAGTTCGCGAACACCGGGGAGCTGTTTTTT
TRBV4-3	NA	TRBJ1-3	NA	CASSQTLRAGSGNTIYF	TGCGCCAGCAGCCAAACCTTAAGGGCGGGCTCTGGAAACACCATATATTTT